Sequencing of this T cell receptor beta chain was carried out in a study of shared clonotypes between healthy human individuals. The germline CDR1 and CDR2 sequences are SGHAT and FQNNGV. Unmatched junction bases numbered 11, after V lost 5 bases and J lost 2 bases. The CDR3 is made up of 16 amino acids. This clone was seen once. It was CD45RO-negative cells, positively selected for CCR7, that made up naive CD8 cells, with terminally differentiated effector memory CD45RA+ cells excluded. Libraries were prepared by immunoSEQ multiplex PCR; TCRdb keeps only in-frame clonotypes and omits some of them. The table has millions of clones, about 95% seen once; the top ten hold 0.9% to 1.4%.

The TCR was taken from a man between 18 and 35 years old in good health. The chain carries TRBV11-2 and TRBJ2-7, with 8 bases aligning to TRBD2. Material: naive CD8+ T cells sorted from blood. The CDR3: CASSDEMGGGTYEQYF. CDR3 nucleotide sequence: TGTGCCAGCAGCGATGAGATGGGCGGGGGGACCTACGAGCAGTACTTC.